Here is one TCR beta chain with its context. Sequencing used immunoSEQ multiplex PCR; TCRdb keeps in-frame clones, though not all of them. The sample includes around 150,000 clones, 94% of them seen just once. This entry belongs to a study of T cell responses to AZD1222 COVID-19 vaccine. The CDR3 covers 11 residues. V lost 5 bases to trimming and J lost 2 bases, with 3 bases between them. The germline V gene encodes CDR1 SGHVS and CDR2 FNYEAQ. The chain couples TRBV7-6 to TRBJ2-5; D ambiguous. The sequenced sample was peripheral blood, obtained on day 0 of AZD1222 vaccination. This receptor was taken from an adult in good health. CDR3 amino acids: CASSRQETQYF. In DNA form, the CDR3 reads TGTGCCAGCAGCCGACAAGAGACCCAGTACTTC.